This T cell receptor (beta chain) was sequenced for a study of CD8 T cells in Susac syndrome (dated by TCRdb to between 2018 and 2021). Describing the broader study: Whether CD8+ T cell activation and differentiation in Susac syndrome was antigen driven was tested using repertoire sequencing. Results and caveats for the whole study, not just this receptor: The study acknowledged that relatively few individuals were included in the TCR sequencing and HLA analysis.

Peripheral blood CD8+ and CD4+ T cells from healthy donors, Susac syndrome patients and multiple sclerosis patients were profiled using high-throughput TCR beta sequencing. Multiple sclerosis controls were treatment-naive patients with stable or active relapsing-remitting disease fulfilling revised McDonald criteria. CD8+ TEMRA cells were enriched by FACS, while bulk CD8+ and CD4+ T cells were purified by magnetic negative isolation. Blood was drawn into EDTA tubes, processed within 24 hours, and PBMCs were isolated by density gradient centrifugation. PBMCs intended for TCR sequencing were cryopreserved in liquid nitrogen and thawed later in a water bath at 37 degrees C. The sorted or isolated CD4+, CD8+ and CD8+ TEMRA cells reached a purity of at least 90%. Worth noting for this clonotype: Its specific antigen is unknown. The input lacks base qualities; no much larger clone sits a single base away.

RNA was extracted with the RNeasy kit and roughly 0.5 to 1 ug was reverse transcribed using random hexamers. The immunoSEQ multiplex PCR assay, which covers 54 Vbeta and 13 Jbeta segments, was used to amplify TCR beta CDR3 regions. To correct PCR amplification bias, a synthetic template baseline was used for both primer optimization and computational correction. The paper's processing steps were these. Reads were assigned to V, D and J genes according to IMGT and analyzed in immunoSEQ Analyzer, with only productive sequences retained. Clonality was computed as one minus Shannon entropy normalized by log2 of the number of productive unique sequences. For each patient and control, public and private clones were evaluated among the 100 most prevalent clones. Susac-specific clones were defined as absent from healthy and MS cohorts, over a thousand published viral clones and other ImmuneACCESS disease sequences. TCRdb applied fastp at Q25 and MiXCR to the public reads, then kept only in-frame beta chains. Each record represents a unique CDR3 protein, reported with the most common genes and DNA among its rows. The authors' filters were not applied to this entry. The sample table holds tens of thousands of distinct CDR3 sequences, of which over 95% were seen once. The top ten clones comprise more than 0.09% of the sample.

The CDR3 goes from the cysteine to the phenylalanine over 17 residues. The sequence is cut down to CDR3 DNA, 51 bases in frame from base 1. Trimming costs V 0 bases and J 3 bases, and their ends lie 15 bases apart. CDR1 SGHAT and CDR2 FQNNGV were looked up in the germline V gene. The rearranged segments are TRBV11-2 and TRBJ1-3, with no confident D gene call. The sample comprised CD4+ T cells from PBMCs. This sequence originates from a human donor with multiple sclerosis. The sequenced DNA: TGTGCCAGCAGCTTAGACTCGGGAAGCTCCCTTGGAAACACCATATATTTT. Its protein is CASSLDSGSSLGNTIYF.